This T cell receptor (beta chain) was sequenced for a study of CD8 T cells in Susac syndrome. Study-wide points: The study acknowledged a relatively small number of individuals in its TCR sequencing and HLA analysis.

On this clonotype itself: Its target is not known.

Random hexamers were used to reverse transcribe the RNA input (about 0.5 to 1 ug). An immunoSEQ multiplex PCR generated amplified TCR beta CDR3 products spanning 54 Vbeta and 13 Jbeta. TCRdb re-analysed the immunoSEQ multiplex PCR reads in MiXCR, keeping a single row per CDR3 protein. The sample shows approximately 300,000 distinct CDR3 sequences, roughly 85% of them seen only once. High-throughput TCR beta sequencing covered peripheral CD8+ and CD4+ T cells. The multiple sclerosis control cohort comprised treatment-naive individuals presenting with stable or active relapsing-remitting disease. Sequenced input: CD8+ T cells from PBMCs. The TCR sequence derives from a human donor with multiple sclerosis.

The CDR3 nucleotides read TGTGCCAGCAGGACAGGGCTTAGCAATCAGCCCCAGCATTTT. Translation: CASRTGLSNQPQHF. The chain carries TRBV27 and TRBJ1-5; 7 bases fit TRBD1. The junction had 2 bases not matched to a gene; V was cut back by 6 bases and J by 0 bases. This CDR3 contains 14 residues. Germline assignment: CDR1 MNHEY and CDR2 SMNVEV (reference sequence).